This T cell receptor beta chain is from a study of T cell responses to AZD1222 COVID-19 vaccine. Study-level information: Doses given second, at about 4 or about 12 weeks, were pooled. Study-wide results and limits: Nearly half of spike-specific TCRs reportedly go after variant regions that carry no mutations. With two AZD1222 doses given, Spike-specific TCR breadth and depth both rose. Clonal diversity was possibly underestimated; the donors were predominantly white British and more often female.

The CDR3 consists of 17 residues. The V gene's germline CDR1 is MRHNA and CDR2 SNTAGT. Unmatched junction bases numbered 13, after V lost 8 bases and J lost 7 bases. About this clone: The target antigen is unknown.

Sequencing was performed with immunoSEQ multiplex PCR; in TCRdb, only in-frame clones are kept and a portion is missing. The sample contains over 100,000 clones, 88% of which appear only once. This specimen consisted of peripheral blood, obtained on day 0 of AZD1222 vaccination. J is TRBJ2-2 and V is TRBV6-4; 13 bases fit TRBD2. This receptor was obtained from an adult in good health. CDR3 nucleotide sequence: TGTGCCAGCCGCAGACTAGCGGGGGGCCTCGGTGGCGGGGAGCTGTTTTTT. This translates into CASRRLAGGLGGGELFF.